Sequencing of this TCR beta chain was carried out in a study of control samples from healthy donors and cancer patients. The V end lost 9 bases, the J end lost 6 bases, and 11 bases lay between the germline ends. Germline loops: CDR1 SNHLY, CDR2 FYNNEI. The CDR3 loop spans 11 amino acids. Assay used: immunoSEQ multiplex PCR; TCRdb lists only in-frame clones, some missing. The sample lists about 70,000 clones; about 94% were seen once. This chain connects TRBV2 to TRBJ1-2; tentative D call: TRBD1 (6 bases). The sample taken for sequencing was blood. The receptor was derived from a woman in her 30s in good health. CDR3 bases: TGTGCCAGACAGGGATATGATGGCTACACCTTC. Residues: CARQGYDGYTF.